The clone carrying this TCR beta chain was picked up many times. Its specificity is unknown. The sample is drawn from a study of identical twins. Study findings and constraints: Clonotypes of the beta chain that were abundant in cord blood carried fewer insertions (memory repertoires showed none).

TCRdb ran MiXCR on the 5' RACE reads and lists one entry per CDR3 protein. The sample lists a few hundred thousand distinct CDR3 sequences, roughly 15% occurring once. This CDR3 is 15 amino acids long. Trimming removed 0 bases from V and 0 bases from J, with 8 bases in between. These data were also reused for a study on yellow fever vaccine responses in identical twins.

The source material was CD4+ T cells sorted from blood. The clonotype originates from a woman between 18 and 30 years old in good health. The chain links TRBV12-3 or TRBV12-4 to TRBJ1-1; D not resolved. CDR3 amino acids: CASSLALVMNTEAFF. The CDR3 bases are TGTGCCAGCAGTTTAGCCCTGGTCATGAACACTGAAGCTTTCTTT.